Presented here are 29 T cell receptor beta chains from one specimen sequenced in a study of T-cell memory formation after mild COVID-19. One entry per CDR3 protein, called by TCRdb with MiXCR from the 5' RACE reads. The sample lists hundreds of thousands of distinct CDR3 sequences; roughly 17% were seen once. Sequenced material: PBMCs or a T cell subset sorted from them (not recorded which). Every receptor here comes from an adult woman who had mild COVID-19 (a few samples of this study predate the infection). Cell type and time point are not known.

The rearrangement joins TRBV7-8 to TRBJ2-7; possible D gene TRBD1, 5 bases. Per the germline V gene, CDR1 is SGHVS and CDR2 is FQNEAQ. The CDR3 is made up of 12 amino acids. Between the trimmed V and J ends, which lost 5 bases and 6 bases, there was a span of 11 bases. This CDR3 is CASSPDSFEQYF. The CDR3 DNA sequence: TGTGCCAGCAGCCCCGACAGTTTCGAGCAGTACTTC.

This chain uses TRBV6-5 with TRBJ1-6; D gene ambiguous. Trimming cost V 2 bases and J 2 bases, with 7 bases left between them. Germline assignment: CDR1 MNHEY and CDR2 SVGAGI. This CDR3 has 15 amino acids. The DNA of the CDR3 is TGTGCCAGCAGTTACCACGAGGCCTATAATTCACCCCTCCACTTT. Its protein product is CASSYHEAYNSPLHF.

This sequence joins TRBV29-1 and TRBJ2-7; 7 nucleotides align to TRBD1. In germline, CDR1 is SQVTM, CDR2 ANQGSEA. CDR3 length: 14 residues. The trim removed 3 bases at V and 5 bases at J, leaving 10 bases unmatched. Written as DNA, the CDR3 is TGCAGCGTTGATCCCACAGGGGCGAGGAACGAGCAGTACTTC. Protein sequence: CSVDPTGARNEQYF.

This clonotype has more than one count but fewer than ten. This rearrangement joins TRBV4-2 to TRBJ1-5; possibly TRBD1 for D (5 bases). Looked up from germline, CDR1 is LGHNA and CDR2 is YNFKEQ. The length of the CDR3 is 14 residues. V was shortened by 1 base and J by 8 bases, with 12 bases between the two germline ends. CDR3 sequence (DNA): TGTGCCAGCAGCCAAGGGGAGGGGAGCAAGCCCCAGCATTTT. Its protein is CASSQGEGSKPQHF.

V gene TRBV29-1 combines with J gene TRBJ2-1, with TRBD2 as a possible D gene (6 bases). CDR1 SQVTM and CDR2 ANQGSEA come from the germline V gene. CDR3 length: 14 residues. V was clipped by 5 bases and J by 2 bases, with 13 bases between them. The CDR3 DNA follows: TGCAGCGTTTCGAGGGAGGTCGCCTACAATGAGCAGTTCTTC. This translates into CSVSREVAYNEQFF.

This clonotype has just a few counts. The chain recombines TRBV11-2 with TRBJ2-2; 8 nucleotides match TRBD2. The CDR3 sequence is 15 residues long. CDR1 is SGHAT and CDR2 is FQNNGV in the germline V gene. Trimming removed 8 bases from V and 4 bases from J; junction bases left unmatched: 9. CDR3 sequence reads: CASYPRLAGTGELFF. CDR3 DNA: TGTGCCAGCTACCCCCGGCTAGCGGGCACCGGGGAGCTGTTTTTT.

This clonotype occurred a few times. This sequence joins TRBV7-6 and TRBJ2-2; possibly TRBD1 for D (8 bases). The CDR3 totals 15 residues. CDR1 and CDR2 (germline): SGHVS, FNYEAQ. The V end was cut by 7 bases, the J end by 5 bases, with 17 bases between. The CDR3 sequence: CASTHGQGGTGELFF. CDR3 in DNA: TGTGCCAGCACCCATGGACAGGGAGGGACCGGGGAGCTGTTTTTT.

The chain combines TRBV12-3 or TRBV12-4 with TRBJ2-3; 8 nucleotides line up with TRBD1. Trimming removed 4 bases from V and 4 bases from J; junction bases left unmatched: 16. This CDR3 comprises 18 residues. CDR3 DNA: TGTGCCAGCAGTTCAAGAACGCGACAGGGGCCACTCCCAGATACGCAGTATTTT. Its protein is CASSSRTRQGPLPDTQYF.

The rearrangement uses TRBV5-1 and TRBJ1-1; 7 bases map to TRBD1. In germline, CDR1 is SGHRS, CDR2 YFSETQ. The CDR3 sequence is 16 residues long. V lost 3 bases, J lost 3 bases, and 11 bases stayed unmatched. CDR3 DNA: TGCGCCAGCAGCTCGAAAGAACAGGGGAGAGACACTGAAGCTTTCTTT. Translated, it gives CASSSKEQGRDTEAFF.

This clonotype was counted between two and nine times. V is TRBV7-9 and J is TRBJ1-1; the D is unclear. The CDR3 sequence is 13 residues long. Germline V gene lookup returns CDR1 SEHNR and CDR2 FQNEAQ (reference sequence). V lost 3 bases, J lost 4 bases, and 9 bases lay in between. CDR3 bases: TGTGCCAGCAGCTTTACGGAGGTCACTGAAGCTTTCTTT. This encodes CASSFTEVTEAFF.

Points on this clonotype: The junction departs from the called germline gene at one end, perhaps through a read error. V gene TRBV11-3 combines with J gene TRBJ2-1, with no clear D. The V gene's germline CDR1 is SGHNT and CDR2 YENEEA. The CDR3 is 16 amino acids. The CDR3 DNA reads as TGTGCCAGCAGCCTAGAATCCGGGCGATATCCACATGAGCAGTTCTTC. This translates into CASSLESGRYPHEQFF. The entire variable domain, with the rest obtained from reference TRBV11-3 and TRBJ2-1, is as follows: EAGVVQSPRYKIIEKKQPVAFWCNPISGHNTLYWYLQNLGQGPELLIRYENEEAVDDSQLPKDRFSAERLKGVDSTLKIQPAELGDSAVYLCASSLESGRYPHEQFFGPGTRLTVL.

This clonotype occurred a few times. This chain uses TRBV5-1 with TRBJ2-2; D not resolved. CDR3 size: 16 residues. The germline CDR1 and CDR2 sequences are SGHRS and YFSETQ. V lost 2 bases and J 5 bases, leaving 16 bases between the germline ends. In DNA form, the CDR3 reads TGCGCCAGCAGCTTAGCCTTTGAAGTAGGGACCGGGGAGCTGTTTTTT. Amino acids: CASSLAFEVGTGELFF.

This CDR3 is CASSFFSSGPNPSYNEQFF. CDR3 DNA sequence: TGTGCCAGCAGCTTTTTCTCTAGCGGGCCAAATCCTTCCTACAATGAGCAGTTCTTC. J is TRBJ2-1 and V is TRBV7-9, with 8 bases aligning to TRBD2. Germline-derived CDR1 and CDR2 are SEHNR and FQNEAQ (reference sequence). The CDR3 totals 19 residues. Trimming removed 3 bases from V and 1 base from J; junction bases left unmatched: 14.

This chain uses TRBV20-1 with TRBJ1-5; D call uncertain. Germline CDR1 reads DFQATT; CDR2 reads SNEGSKA (reference sequence). This CDR3 has 19 amino acids. V was clipped by 3 bases and J by 0 bases, with 24 bases between them. CDR3 DNA sequence: TGCAGTGCTAGCCTAGCCCTAAGCCGGCGGGGAGGTAGCAATCAGCCCCAGCATTTT. Translated: CSASLALSRRGGSNQPQHF.

There are a few counts of this clonotype. The rearrangement joins TRBV3-1 to TRBJ2-7; 10 positions match TRBD2. The V gene's germline CDR1 is LGHDT and CDR2 YNNKEL (reference sequence). The trim removed 3 bases at V and 0 bases at J, leaving 8 bases unmatched. The CDR3 is 17 amino acids. The CDR3 DNA reads as TGTGCCAGCAGCCACATCCTAGCGGGGGCTATCTCCTACGAGCAGTACTTC. Its translation: CASSHILAGAISYEQYF.

The chain recombines TRBV28 with TRBJ2-1, with TRBD2 matching 14 bases. The CDR3 runs 15 residues. V lost 6 bases to trimming and J lost 8 bases; unmatched junction nucleotides: 6. CDR1 MDHEN and CDR2 SYDVKM come from the germline V gene. CDR3 protein: CASREGLAGGYEQFF. The CDR3 DNA follows: TGTGCCAGCAGGGAAGGACTAGCGGGAGGTTATGAGCAGTTCTTC.

The chain has TRBV20-1 and TRBJ2-7; 9 nucleotides line up with TRBD2. This CDR3 is built from 14 residues. V dropped 0 bases and J dropped 3; count of bases not matched to a gene: 3. Germline V gene lookup returns CDR1 DFQATT and CDR2 SNEGSKA (reference sequence). The CDR3 nucleotides are TGCAGTGCTAGAGATATAGCGGGGGTCTACGAGCAGTACTTC. Translated, it gives CSARDIAGVYEQYF.

This clonotype has at least ten counts. The CDR3 DNA is TGTGCCAGCAGCCAAAGTGGACTAGCATCCTACAATGAGCAGTTCTTC. Translating it yields CASSQSGLASYNEQFF. The chain couples TRBV3-1 to TRBJ2-1; 8 bases match TRBD2. Per the germline V gene, CDR1 is LGHDT and CDR2 is YNNKEL (reference sequence). This CDR3 has 16 residues. Trimming at V came to 2 bases and at J to 1 base, leaving 4 bases not matched to a gene.

The chain joins TRBV12-3 or TRBV12-4 to TRBJ1-6, with TRBD1 matching 7 bases. The ends lost 6 bases at V and 6 bases at J; junction bases unmatched: 5. The CDR3 runs to 14 residues. CDR3 region: CASSATGSNSPLHF. CDR3 DNA: TGTGCCAGCAGCGCGACAGGGAGTAATTCACCCCTCCACTTT.

This rearrangement joins TRBV5-6 to TRBJ2-7; 7 bases line up with TRBD1. The CDR3 extends over 15 amino acids. The germline gives CDR1 SGHDT, CDR2 YYEEEE. Trimming took 4 bases from V and 1 from J; bases not matched to a gene: 8. The CDR3 coding sequence is TGTGCCAGCAGCCTCGGACAGGATGCTTCCTACGAGCAGTACTTC. This codes for CASSLGQDASYEQYF.

This clonotype has just a few counts. This rearrangement joins TRBV2 to TRBJ1-1, with 8 bases identical to TRBD1. Germline loops: CDR1 SNHLY, CDR2 FYNNEI. J gave up 7 bases and V 6 bases, and 10 bases lay outside the gene matches. There are 14 residues in the CDR3. The CDR3 loop is CASRGDRGRNEAFF. The DNA for the CDR3 is TGTGCCAGCAGGGGAGACAGGGGAAGAAATGAAGCTTTCTTT.

This clonotype has more than one count but fewer than ten. This rearrangement joins TRBV7-6 to TRBJ2-1; 7 nucleotides line up with TRBD2. With 1 base clipped from V and 9 bases from J, the junction kept 0 bases outside the gene matches. In germline, CDR1 is SGHVS, CDR2 FNYEAQ. The CDR3 has 12 amino acids. The CDR3 DNA follows: TGTGCCAGCAGCTTAGGGGAGGGTGAGCAGTTCTTC. Protein product: CASSLGEGEQFF.

This clonotype was counted only a few times. The chain combines TRBV4-1 with TRBJ1-5, with D possibly TRBD1 on 5 matching bases. Germline V lookup: CDR1 MGHRA, CDR2 YSYEKL. The CDR3 has 13 amino acids. Trimming pared 4 bases from V and 5 bases from J, leaving 9 bases between. The CDR3 DNA reads TGCGCCAGCAGCCCCCTACAGGATCAGCCCCAGCATTTT. It encodes CASSPLQDQPQHF.

The chain has TRBV7-9 and TRBJ2-7; 9 bases map to TRBD2. Trimming removed 5 bases from V and 8 bases from J; junction bases left unmatched: 19. The V gene's germline CDR1 is SEHNR and CDR2 FQNEAQ (reference sequence). The CDR3 loop spans 17 amino acids. In DNA form, the CDR3 reads TGTGCCAGCAGCCCCTTATCGGGTAGCGGGAGCCTACGACAGCAGTACTTC. It yields the protein CASSPLSGSGSLRQQYF.

The genes are TRBV29-1 and TRBJ2-6; 8 bases align to TRBD1. This CDR3 comprises 16 residues. The V gene end was trimmed by 4 bases and the J gene end by 0 bases; junction bases not matched to a gene: 5. From germline, CDR1 is SQVTM and CDR2 ANQGSEA. In DNA form, the CDR3 reads TGCAGCGTTGTACCAGGGGGCACCTCTGGGGCCAACGTCCTGACTTTC. It yields the protein CSVVPGGTSGANVLTF.

The rearrangement joins TRBV12-3 or TRBV12-4 to TRBJ2-7, with D maybe TRBD1 (6 bases). Trimming left V 8 bases short and J 6 bases short, with 11 bases between. The CDR3 contains 11 residues. CDR3 loop: CASQGGGEQYF. CDR3 nucleotides: TGTGCCAGCCAAGGGGGTGGCGAGCAGTACTTC.

This clonotype has more than one count but fewer than ten. This chain uses TRBV11-1 with TRBJ2-1; no clear D gene. The V end was cut by 2 bases, the J end by 10 bases, with 15 bases between. The CDR3 runs to 14 residues. The germline gives CDR1 SGHAT, CDR2 FQDESV (reference sequence). CDR3 DNA sequence: TGTGCCAGCAGCTTAATAGGGCGGCAATACGAGCAGTTCTTC. Its protein is CASSLIGRQYEQFF.

This clonotype was picked up one time. This chain joins TRBV6-1 and TRBJ1-1, with D possibly matching TRBD1 (5 bases). Trimming removed 2 bases at V and 5 bases at J, with 12 bases between. The CDR3 is 14 residues long. CDR1 and CDR2 (germline): MNHNS, SASEGT. CDR3 in amino acids: CASSEWQGWTEAFF. In nucleotides, the CDR3 is TGTGCCAGCAGTGAATGGCAGGGATGGACTGAAGCTTTCTTT.

This clonotype showed up just a few times. The V and J genes are TRBV25-1 and TRBJ2-5; 7 nucleotides align to TRBD2. CDR1 MGHDK and CDR2 SYGVNS come from the germline V gene. The CDR3 is made up of 13 amino acids. Unmatched junction bases numbered 7, after V lost 3 bases and J lost 9 bases. CDR3 nucleotide sequence: TGTGCCAGCAGTGATGGGAGGGAGTCGCCCCAGTACTTC. Its protein product is CASSDGRESPQYF.